This TCR beta chain was documented in a study of CD8 T cells in ankylosing spondylitis. This clonotype was observed a few times. The target antigen is unknown. In making TCR beta libraries, quantitative 5'-RACE with molecular barcodes was used. One entry per CDR3 protein results from TCRdb running MiXCR on the 5' RACE reads. The repertoire holds hundreds of thousands of distinct CDR3 sequences, with approximately 20% as singletons. This CDR3 is built from 14 residues. With 3 bases removed from V and 2 bases from J, the gap between germline ends came to 9 bases. Looked up from germline, CDR1 is SGHVS and CDR2 is FQNEAQ. The study's findings and limits: Disease-associated clones were reportedly significantly overrepresented in matched ankylosing spondylitis synovial fluid. There was a TCR beta motif, made of roughly eight highly homologous variants, that appeared characteristic of ankylosing spondylitis blood. Some motif variants had been reported before (in reactive arthritis synovial fluid and blood). Within peripheral blood, clones linked to disease were CD8+ and relatively rare.

The V call is TRBV7-8, the J call TRBJ2-3, with a possible D match to TRBD2 (6 bases). Sequenced material: blood, either unsorted or a sorted T cell fraction (not recorded which). The clonotype originates from a male donor with ankylosing spondylitis. CDR3 amino acids: CASSFGGPTDTQYF. The CDR3 coding sequence is TGTGCCAGCAGCTTCGGGGGTCCCACAGATACGCAGTATTTT.